The clone carrying this T cell receptor (beta chain) is a singleton in its sample. Its target is not known. This sample is drawn from a study of cytomegalovirus exposure and HLA in healthy donors. Overall study results and limits: A prior analysis recorded that most TCR beta V segments were productive about 87% or about 30% of the time.

PCR was performed using 60 Vbeta and 13 Jbeta primers. Sequencing was performed with immunoSEQ multiplex PCR; in TCRdb, only in-frame clones are kept and a portion is missing. Of 100,000 to 150,000 clones detected, about three quarters appear once; the ten largest clones hold 1.1%. The V gene's germline CDR1 is LNHDA and CDR2 SQIVND (reference sequence). Germline trimming cut 5 bases from V and 6 bases from J; bases unmatched to any gene: 9. The CDR3 extends over 15 amino acids. Material: PBMCs. V usage is TRBV19 and J usage is TRBJ2-1; 8 positions match TRBD2. The clonotype comes from a young woman in good health and CMV-seronegative. The CDR3 reads CASSPGTRSVNEQFF. As DNA, the CDR3 is TGTGCCAGTAGTCCCGGGACTAGAAGCGTCAATGAGCAGTTCTTC.